Listed here are 26 T cell receptor beta chains from one sample, sequenced in a study of CD8 T cells in Susac syndrome. Roughly 0.45 to 1 ug RNA was reverse transcribed with random hexamers. Using its own MiXCR run on the immunoSEQ multiplex PCR reads, TCRdb lists one record per CDR3 protein. The sample consists of 150,000 to 200,000 distinct CDR3 sequences, approximately 95% of them appearing once. The sample comprised CD8+ T cells from PBMCs. These receptors all stem from a human donor with multiple sclerosis.

J is TRBJ2-1 and V is TRBV20-1; 9 positions agree with TRBD2. With V trimmed by 1 base and J by 9 bases, 7 bases remained unmatched. This CDR3 has 14 amino acids. Looked up from germline, CDR1 is DFQATT and CDR2 is SNEGSKA (reference sequence). The DNA for the CDR3 is TGCAGTGCTAGAGGGCGGGAGGGGATTTTTGAGCAGTTCTTC. Encoded protein: CSARGREGIFEQFF.

The chain uses TRBV24-1 and TRBJ2-1, with 8 bases aligning to TRBD2. V shed 3 bases, J shed 10 bases, and the junction held 4 bases outside the gene matches. Per germline, CDR1 KGHDR and CDR2 SFDVKD. The CDR3 sequence is 13 residues long. The CDR3 DNA sequence: TGTGCCACCAGTGATACTTTAGCGGGAGAGCAGTTCTTC. This translates into CATSDTLAGEQFF.

This clonotype came up once. The chain recombines TRBV11-2 with TRBJ2-1; D is uncertain. The germline V gene encodes CDR1 SGHAT and CDR2 FQNNGV. V lost 2 bases and J lost 6, with 17 bases in between. CDR3 length: 16 amino acids. CDR3 region: CASSLMAETLVNEQFF. For the CDR3, the DNA is TGTGCCAGCAGCTTAATGGCAGAAACCTTAGTCAATGAGCAGTTCTTC.

The chain employs TRBV28 and TRBJ2-7; D not certain. The V gene's germline CDR1 is MDHEN and CDR2 SYDVKM. The CDR3 covers 12 residues. Trimming removed 5 bases at V and 3 bases at J, with 8 bases between. CDR3 nucleotide sequence: TGTGCCAGCAGTCCTACCAACTACGAGCAGTACTTC. Amino acid sequence: CASSPTNYEQYF.

As DNA, the CDR3 is TGCAGTGCTAGAGGGACTAGCGGGGGGTCAGATACGCAGTATTTT. Translating it yields CSARGTSGGSDTQYF. The chain recombines TRBV20-1 with TRBJ2-3; the match to TRBD2 covers 14 bases. The CDR3 loop spans 15 amino acids. V dropped 1 base and J dropped 4; count of bases not matched to a gene: 1. Germline V gene sequence: CDR1 DFQATT, CDR2 SNEGSKA (reference sequence).

The chain combines TRBV29-1 with TRBJ2-3, with TRBD2 matching over 9 bases. Germline values: CDR1 SQVTM, CDR2 ANQGSEA. The CDR3 has 16 amino acids. The V gene end was trimmed by 5 bases and the J gene end by 2 bases; junction bases not matched to a gene: 11. The CDR3 DNA reads TGCAGCGTTAACTTTTTTCTAGCGGGAAACACAGATACGCAGTATTTT. Translated: CSVNFFLAGNTDTQYF.

CDR3 sequence: CASSLQENKNIQYF. The CDR3 DNA is TGTGCCAGCAGCTTGCAGGAGAACAAAAACATTCAGTACTTC. This chain uses TRBV5-6 with TRBJ2-4; no clear D. The CDR3 is 14 residues long. Germline lookup yields CDR1 SGHDT and CDR2 YYEEEE. Trimming pared 1 base from V and 3 bases from J, leaving 8 bases between.

J is TRBJ1-2 and V is TRBV29-1; D remains ambiguous. This CDR3 spans 12 amino acids. V lost 4 bases, J lost 6 bases, and 12 bases lay in between. The V gene's germline CDR1 is SQVTM and CDR2 ANQGSEA. CDR3 sequence reads: CSVGWAGDGYTF. The CDR3 coding sequence is TGCAGCGTTGGCTGGGCGGGCGATGGCTACACCTTC.

A few counts support this clonotype. The V call is TRBV5-6, the J call TRBJ2-1; TRBD1 matches 8 bases. CDR3 length: 12 residues. The germline V gene has CDR1 SGHDT and CDR2 YYEEEE. The V and J ends lost 4 bases and 15 bases, in that order; junction bases with no gene match: 9. This CDR3 reads CASSGDRGLRFF. The CDR3 DNA follows: TGTGCCAGCAGCGGAGACAGGGGATTAAGGTTCTTC.

The V gene is TRBV27, the J gene TRBJ2-5; the D is unclear. The germline V and J ends were trimmed by 2 bases and 5 bases, with 21 bases remaining between them. The CDR3 is made up of 17 amino acids. The germline CDR1 and CDR2 sequences are MNHEY and SMNVEV (reference sequence). This CDR3 is CASSLNGPLDPRETQYF. In DNA, the CDR3 is TGTGCCAGCAGTTTAAATGGCCCGCTAGACCCACGGGAGACCCAGTACTTC.

This chain joins TRBV20-1 and TRBJ2-3, with a tentative D call TRBD2 (5 bases). From germline, CDR1 is DFQATT and CDR2 SNEGSKA (reference sequence). V dropped 8 bases and J dropped 0 bases, with 9 bases sitting between them. The CDR3 is made up of 12 amino acids. The chain's CDR3 is CSPTISTDTQYF. The DNA for the CDR3 is TGCAGTCCGACTATTAGCACAGATACGCAGTATTTT.

The chain uses TRBV25-1 and TRBJ1-5, with a weak D call TRBD1 (5 bases). This CDR3 is built from 13 residues. Germline CDR1 is MGHDK and CDR2 is SYGVNS. The V and J ends lost 5 bases and 6 bases respectively, with 11 bases between them. For the CDR3, the DNA is TGTGCCAGCAGTCGAGGGGCGGGTCAGCCCCAGCATTTT. Its protein is CASSRGAGQPQHF.

The V and J genes are TRBV29-1 and TRBJ2-3; D is unclear. The V end lost 4 bases, the J end lost 4 bases, and 18 bases lay between the germline ends. Germline loops: CDR1 SQVTM, CDR2 ANQGSEA. CDR3 length equals 15 residues. The chain's CDR3 is CSVVTIDDRADTQYF. For the CDR3, the DNA is TGCAGCGTTGTTACTATAGACGATCGCGCAGATACGCAGTATTTT.

The genes are TRBV20-1 and TRBJ1-2; 11 bases fit TRBD1. Germline CDR1 reads DFQATT; CDR2 reads SNEGSKA (reference sequence). This CDR3 spans 15 amino acids. J lost 0 bases, V lost 3 bases, and 3 bases had no gene match. DNA of the CDR3: TGCAGTGCTAGGGACAGGGGGCGGACTAACTATGGCTACACCTTC. Translating it yields CSARDRGRTNYGYTF.

This chain connects TRBV20-1 to TRBJ1-2, with D maybe TRBD1 (6 bases). The germline CDR1 and CDR2 sequences are DFQATT and SNEGSKA (reference sequence). CDR3 size: 13 residues. V lost 0 bases and J lost 4, with 9 bases in between. The CDR3 loop is CSARDEGGYGYTF. The CDR3 DNA reads TGCAGTGCTAGAGATGAGGGGGGCTATGGCTACACCTTC.

V gene TRBV3-1 combines with J gene TRBJ2-1; no firm D call. V lost 1 base and J 8 bases, leaving 6 bases between the germline ends. This CDR3 has 12 amino acids. The germline gives CDR1 LGHDT, CDR2 YNNKEL (reference sequence). The CDR3, as DNA: TGTGCCAGCAGCCAAGGAACAGATGAGCAGTTCTTC. As protein: CASSQGTDEQFF.

The chain is built from TRBV12-3 or TRBV12-4 and TRBJ1-2; the D is unclear. V dropped 8 bases and J dropped 1 base, with 17 bases sitting between them. The CDR3 covers 15 residues. The CDR3 coding sequence is TGTGCCAGCCTGGGAGGCCTCGCATATAACTATGGCTACACCTTC. It yields the protein CASLGGLAYNYGYTF.

The chain carries TRBV27 and TRBJ2-3; a weak D match, TRBD2 (6 bases). Trimming took off 4 bases at V and 1 base at J, with 18 bases between the two ends. The CDR3 is 17 amino acids. Germline CDR1 and CDR2: MNHEY and SMNVEV (reference sequence). The CDR3 is CASSSGGFVWGTDTQYF. The CDR3 DNA reads as TGTGCCAGCAGTTCCGGGGGATTTGTCTGGGGCACAGATACGCAGTATTTT.

The rearrangement joins TRBV7-9 to TRBJ2-3; D is unclear. CDR1 SEHNR and CDR2 FQNEAQ come from the germline V gene (reference sequence). Between the trimmed V and J ends, which lost 5 bases and 0 bases, there was a span of 18 bases. This CDR3 contains 17 residues. CDR3: CASSTRLGKGSTDTQYF. CDR3 DNA: TGTGCCAGCAGCACCCGTTTAGGCAAGGGAAGCACAGATACGCAGTATTTT.

This rearrangement joins TRBV11-3 to TRBJ2-7; a weak D match, TRBD2 (6 bases). Trimming removed 5 bases from V and 3 bases from J, with 11 bases in between. Looked up from germline, CDR1 is SGHNT and CDR2 is YENEEA. CDR3 length: 13 residues. The CDR3 protein is CASSTRLGYEQYF. The CDR3 bases are TGTGCCAGCAGCACCCGACTAGGCTACGAGCAGTACTTC.

V and J are TRBV29-1 and TRBJ1-1; the match to TRBD1 covers 8 bases. Unmatched junction bases numbered 5, after V lost 4 bases and J lost 1 base. The CDR3 loop spans 14 amino acids. The V gene's germline CDR1 is SQVTM and CDR2 ANQGSEA. CDR3 region: CSVVGDRRNTEAFF. The CDR3 region has the DNA TGCAGCGTTGTAGGGGACAGGAGGAACACTGAAGCTTTCTTT. The full variable domain, in which reference TRBV29-1 and TRBJ1-1 provide the parts outside the CDR3, is SAVISQKPSRDICQRGTSLTIQCQVDSQVTMMFWYRQQPGQSLTLIATANQGSEATYESGFVIDKFPISRPNLTFSTLTVSNMSPEDSSIYLCSVVGDRRNTEAFFGQGTRLTVV.

V gene TRBV15 combines with J gene TRBJ2-3; D uncertain. V shed 0 bases and J shed 4 bases, with 17 bases lying between them. This CDR3 comprises 17 residues. Germline CDR1 LNHNV, CDR2 YYDKDF (reference sequence). The CDR3 region is CATSREGRLRAADTQYF. In DNA, the CDR3 is TGTGCCACCAGCAGAGAAGGTCGGCTCCGGGCGGCAGATACGCAGTATTTT. The full variable domain, with the rest looked up from reference TRBV15 and TRBJ2-3, is DAMVIQNPRYQVTQFGKPVTLSCSQTLNHNVMYWYQQKSSQAPKLLFHYYDKDFNNEADTPDNFQSRRPNTSFCFLDIRSPGLGDTAMYLCATSREGRLRAADTQYFGPGTRLTVL.

CDR3 region: CASSLAVSSGQETQYF. The CDR3 region has the DNA TGCGCCAGCAGCTTGGCCGTGTCTAGCGGCCAAGAGACCCAGTACTTC. The chain has TRBV5-1 and TRBJ2-5, with 7 bases matching TRBD2. V lost 0 bases and J lost 1; bases outside the gene matches: 6. The CDR3 contains 16 residues. CDR1 and CDR2 from the germline V gene are SGHRS and YFSETQ.

The rearrangement uses TRBV4-1 and TRBJ1-5; TRBD1 might be the D (5 bases). This CDR3 spans 15 amino acids. Germline CDR1 is MGHRA and CDR2 is YSYEKL. V gave up 4 bases and J gave up 3 bases, with 13 bases separating them. The CDR3 coding sequence is TGCGCCAGCAGCCCCGGTCCGGGGACCAATCAGCCCCAGCATTTT. Translation gives CASSPGPGTNQPQHF.

CDR3: CASSTSGGEQFF. CDR3 bases: TGTGCCAGCAGCACGAGCGGGGGTGAGCAGTTCTTC. The J gene is TRBJ2-1, the V gene TRBV9; 8 positions agree with TRBD2. The CDR3 length is 12 residues. Germline values: CDR1 SGDLS, CDR2 YYNGEE. V lost 4 bases to trimming and J lost 9 bases; unmatched junction nucleotides: 3.

The chain recombines TRBV27 with TRBJ2-1; 9 positions match TRBD1. The CDR3 length is 16 residues. V was pared by 6 bases and J by 7 bases, with 13 bases of the junction left unmatched. Germline CDR1 and CDR2: MNHEY and SMNVEV (reference sequence). CDR3 DNA sequence: TGTGCCAGCAGATTCGAGGGACAGGGAAGTGTGAATGAGCAGTTCTTC. As protein: CASRFEGQGSVNEQFF.